Listed below are T cell receptor beta chains from one sample, sequenced in a study of OX40 agonist ivuxolimab in advanced cancers. Profiled with immunoSEQ multiplex PCR; TCRdb holds only in-frame clones, not every one. The table has more than 60,000 clones, 81% seen once. The input for sequencing was CD4+ or CD8+ T cells sorted from blood, taken in a trial of the OX40 agonist ivuxolimab. The receptors stem from an adult with an advanced solid tumor such as melanoma, head and neck, liver or kidney cancer. Each CDR3 is given with its conserved first and last residue. Fields, in order: clone size, V gene, J gene, D gene, CDR3 DNA, CDR3 protein. A D gene is named only where the DNA matches it firmly. Some rows mark clone size as missing; the rest say once, few, many or name a class of expanded clone.

abundance: once; v_gene: TRBV7-3; j_gene: TRBJ1-1; d_gene: TRBD1; CDR3nt: TGTGCCAGCAGCTTAACGTGGACAGGGGGTGAAGCTTTCTTT; CDR3aa: CASSLTWTGGEAFF
abundance: -; v_gene: TRBV9; j_gene: TRBJ2-1; d_gene: -; CDR3nt: TGTGCCAGCAGCCTCTCTGCTAGTCTGCGTCAGGCGCCAAACCAGCAGTTCTTC; CDR3aa: CASSLSASLRQAPNQQFF
abundance: -; v_gene: TRBV7-4; j_gene: TRBJ1-6; d_gene: -; CDR3nt: TGTGCCAGCAGCTTAAACAGGCCTTGTTCACCCCTCCACTTT; CDR3aa: CASSLNRPCSPLHF
abundance: -; v_gene: TRBV30; j_gene: TRBJ1-2; d_gene: TRBD1; CDR3nt: TGTGCCTGGAGTGTACTGATGGCGGGACAGACATATGGCTACACCTTC; CDR3aa: CAWSVLMAGQTYGYTF
abundance: once; v_gene: TRBV5-1; j_gene: TRBJ1-2; d_gene: -; CDR3nt: TGCGCCAGTAACCACCCCCCCCCAGGGTTTTCCTTTCTAGGCTACACCTTC; CDR3aa: CASNHPPPGFSFLGYTF
abundance: -; v_gene: TRBV7-8; j_gene: TRBJ2-7; d_gene: -; CDR3nt: TGTGCCAGCAACAAATATCTTAATCTTCCGGTGATTGCGGGTACGTACGAGCAGTACTTC; CDR3aa: CASNKYLNLPVIAGTYEQYF
abundance: -; v_gene: TRBV19; j_gene: TRBJ2-5; d_gene: TRBD2; CDR3nt: TGTGCCAGTACAGACGGGGGGGCGGGGTCGGAGACCCAGTACTTC; CDR3aa: CASTDGGAGSETQYF
abundance: -; v_gene: TRBV7-9; j_gene: TRBJ1-1; d_gene: -; CDR3nt: TGTGCCAGCAGCTGGACGGGGTCGGAGTACACTGAAGCTTTCTTT; CDR3aa: CASSWTGSEYTEAFF
abundance: -; v_gene: TRBV27; j_gene: TRBJ1-2; d_gene: -; CDR3nt: TGTGCCAGCAGGCAACTCACAGGGAGATACACCTTC; CDR3aa: CASRQLTGRYTF
abundance: once; v_gene: TRBV29-1; j_gene: TRBJ1-5; d_gene: -; CDR3nt: TGCAGCGTTGAGGGGGACTATGGACAGCCCCAGCATTTT; CDR3aa: CSVEGDYGQPQHF
abundance: -; v_gene: TRBV3-2; j_gene: TRBJ2-7; d_gene: -; CDR3nt: TGTGCCAGCAGCTCCAAGCAGTACTTC; CDR3aa: CASSSKQYF
abundance: few; v_gene: TRBV5-8; j_gene: TRBJ1-2; d_gene: TRBD1; CDR3nt: TGTGCCAGCAGCCCGGGGACAGCCCAACTCTCCTATGGCTACACCTTC; CDR3aa: CASSPGTAQLSYGYTF
abundance: -; v_gene: TRBV20-1; j_gene: TRBJ2-7; d_gene: -; CDR3nt: TGCAGTGCCCGACTGATCTACGAGCAGTACTTC; CDR3aa: CSARLIYEQYF
abundance: -; v_gene: TRBV5-1; j_gene: TRBJ1-1; d_gene: -; CDR3nt: TGCGCCAGCAGCTTCTATGGGGCGAACACTGAAGCTTTCTTT; CDR3aa: CASSFYGANTEAFF
abundance: -; v_gene: TRBV7-9; j_gene: TRBJ2-5; d_gene: TRBD1; CDR3nt: TGTGCCAGCTTGCTACAGGGGAGACCAGAGACCCAGTACTTC; CDR3aa: CASLLQGRPETQYF
abundance: -; v_gene: TRBV4-1; j_gene: TRBJ2-5; d_gene: -; CDR3nt: TGCGCCAGCAGCCAAGATTTGATGGCCCCAGAGACCCAGTACTTC; CDR3aa: CASSQDLMAPETQYF
abundance: few; v_gene: TRBV13; j_gene: TRBJ1-2; d_gene: -; CDR3nt: TGTGCCAGCAGCTTTGAGGGTAACTATGGCTACACCTTC; CDR3aa: CASSFEGNYGYTF
abundance: -; v_gene: TRBV6-6; j_gene: TRBJ2-3; d_gene: -; CDR3nt: TGTGCCAGCAGTTACTCGGGCGGGGCAGATACGCAGTATTTT; CDR3aa: CASSYSGGADTQYF
abundance: few; v_gene: TRBV6-5; j_gene: TRBJ1-5; d_gene: -; CDR3nt: TGTGCCAGCAGTCGGCGCAGCGGGAGCAATCAGCCCCAGCATTTT; CDR3aa: CASSRRSGSNQPQHF
abundance: once; v_gene: TRBV20-1; j_gene: TRBJ1-1; d_gene: -; CDR3nt: TGCAGTGCCTCGGGAGGGACTGAAGCTTTCTTT; CDR3aa: CSASGGTEAFF
abundance: -; v_gene: TRBV2; j_gene: TRBJ2-6; d_gene: -; CDR3nt: TGTGCCAGCACTCTAGAATCTGGGGCCAACGTCCTGACTTTC; CDR3aa: CASTLESGANVLTF
abundance: -; v_gene: TRBV7-8; j_gene: TRBJ1-2; d_gene: -; CDR3nt: TGTGCCAGCAGCCTTTTAGGGGGGGGAAACTATGGCTACACCTTC; CDR3aa: CASSLLGGGNYGYTF
abundance: -; v_gene: TRBV6-5; j_gene: TRBJ1-2; d_gene: -; CDR3nt: TGTGCCAGCAGTTATAGTATGGGGAACTATGGCTACACCTTC; CDR3aa: CASSYSMGNYGYTF
abundance: -; v_gene: TRBV18; j_gene: TRBJ2-7; d_gene: TRBD1; CDR3nt: TGTGCCAGCTCCCTTACCGGGACAGGGGCCTACGAGCAGTACTTC; CDR3aa: CASSLTGTGAYEQYF
abundance: -; v_gene: TRBV4-1; j_gene: TRBJ2-5; d_gene: -; CDR3nt: TGCGCCAGCAGCCAAGATGGCCGGGGATTGGAGACCCAGTACTTC; CDR3aa: CASSQDGRGLETQYF
abundance: -; v_gene: TRBV29-1; j_gene: TRBJ1-2; d_gene: -; CDR3nt: TGCAGCGTTGATTGGGGGGGGCTTGGAGGCTACACCTTC; CDR3aa: CSVDWGGLGGYTF
abundance: -; v_gene: TRBV18; j_gene: TRBJ1-5; d_gene: -; CDR3nt: TGTGCCAGCTCACCGAGAGGGAACCGCGATCAGCCCCAGCATTTT; CDR3aa: CASSPRGNRDQPQHF
abundance: -; v_gene: TRBV19; j_gene: TRBJ2-1; d_gene: -; CDR3nt: TGTGCCAGTAGTATTTCCCTATACAATGAGCAGTTCTTC; CDR3aa: CASSISLYNEQFF
abundance: -; v_gene: TRBV5-6; j_gene: TRBJ1-4; d_gene: TRBD1; CDR3nt: TGCGCCAGCAGCTTCATTAGCAGGGGGCATGAAAAACTGTTTTTT; CDR3aa: CASSFISRGHEKLFF